Shown below are 24 T cell receptor beta chains from a single sample sequenced in a study of blood T cell repertoires in COVID-19. Sequencing used immunoSEQ multiplex PCR; TCRdb keeps in-frame clones, though not all of them. The repertoire holds some 220,000 clones, with about 82% as singletons. The sample consisted of peripheral blood. The receptors originated from a woman in her seventies with COVID-19, enrolled during active disease.

A few counts support this clone. The chain employs TRBV4-3 and TRBJ1-1, with D possibly TRBD1 on 5 matching bases. CDR1 and CDR2 from the germline V gene are LGHNA and YSLEER. This CDR3 comprises 14 residues. The V gene lost 4 bases and the J gene lost 2 bases, with 11 bases spanning the gap. The CDR3 DNA reads TGCGCCAGCAGCCCCCGGGGGATAAACACTGAAGCTTTCTTT. Residues: CASSPRGINTEAFF.

This clone appeared a few times. V usage is TRBV9 and J usage is TRBJ2-7; TRBD1 matches 8 bases. CDR1 and CDR2 (germline): SGDLS, YYNGEE. J was trimmed by 7 bases and V by 4 bases; bases with no gene match: 10. This CDR3 comprises 14 residues. The CDR3 coding sequence is TGTGCCAGCAGCCCGCTTTCCCGGGACAGGGAGCAGTACTTC. This translates into CASSPLSRDREQYF.

This clone was picked up a small number of times. The V and J genes are TRBV6-2 or TRBV6-3 and TRBJ1-1; no firm D call. The V gene's germline CDR1 is MNHEY and CDR2 SVGEGT. The CDR3 loop spans 15 amino acids. V lost 0 bases, J lost 1 base, and 9 bases lay in between. CDR3 in amino acids: CASSYSNFGNTEAFF. CDR3 nucleotides: TGTGCCAGCAGTTACTCGAACTTTGGGAACACTGAAGCTTTCTTT.

The gene calls are TRBV19 and TRBJ2-5; no definite D call. V was pared by 5 bases and J by 2 bases, with 6 bases between. The CDR3 is 12 amino acids. Per the germline V gene, CDR1 is LNHDA and CDR2 is SQIVND (reference sequence). In nucleotides, the CDR3 is TGTGCCAGTAGTCAGACTCAAGAGACCCAGTACTTC. As protein: CASSQTQETQYF.

The CDR3 here is CASSILGRGNTEAFF. In DNA, the CDR3 is TGTGCCAGTAGTATTTTGGGCAGGGGAAACACTGAAGCTTTCTTT. The chain carries TRBV19 and TRBJ1-1; possibly TRBD1 for D (6 bases). V lost 3 bases, J lost 2 bases, and 13 bases lay in between. Germline CDR1 LNHDA, CDR2 SQIVND (reference sequence). This CDR3 region has 15 residues.

The table lists this clone with a count of one. This rearrangement joins TRBV18 to TRBJ2-6; no reliable D call. V was cut by 3 bases and J by 0 bases, with 9 bases left in between. In germline, CDR1 is KGHSH, CDR2 LQKENI. The CDR3 spans 16 residues. CDR3 amino acids: CASSPRSLSGANVLTF. CDR3 nucleotides: TGTGCCAGCTCACCGCGAAGCCTCTCTGGGGCCAACGTCCTGACTTTC.

This clone was observed once. The V and J genes are TRBV5-1 and TRBJ1-6; D remains unclear. V shed 2 bases and J shed 0 bases, with 24 bases lying between them. Germline V gene data show CDR1 as SGHRS and CDR2 as YFSETQ. This CDR3 spans 21 amino acids. The CDR3 coding sequence is TGCGCCAGCAGCTTCAGACCCCTAGATCTCCGAACAAGCTCCTATAATTCACCCCTCCACTTT. It translates to CASSFRPLDLRTSSYNSPLHF.

V and J are TRBV4-3 and TRBJ2-7, with no clear D. V lost 0 bases and J lost 3, with 12 bases in between. CDR3 length: 15 residues. Germline lookup yields CDR1 LGHNA and CDR2 YSLEER. CDR3 protein: CASSQDTRSNYEQYF. DNA for the CDR3: TGCGCCAGCAGCCAAGATACTCGGAGTAACTACGAGCAGTACTTC.

The V call is TRBV19, the J call TRBJ2-1, with 9 bases identical to TRBD2. Germline lookup yields CDR1 LNHDA and CDR2 SQIVND (reference sequence). V lost 7 bases and J lost 5; bases outside the gene matches: 24. The CDR3 length is 20 residues. The CDR3 DNA reads TGTGCCAGTATGGTCGATCCGGGACTAGCCTGGGAGCGGGGCGACAATGAGCAGTTCTTC. Translated: CASMVDPGLAWERGDNEQFF.

The V and J genes are TRBV4-1 and TRBJ1-2; D perhaps matches TRBD1 (6 bases). The length of the CDR3 is 14 residues. Per the germline V gene, CDR1 is MGHRA and CDR2 is YSYEKL. Between the trimmed V and J ends, which lost 1 base and 3 bases, there was a span of 9 bases. CDR3 sequence reads: CASSQAAGDYGYTF. CDR3 DNA sequence: TGCGCCAGCAGCCAAGCGGCAGGGGACTATGGCTACACCTTC.

V and J are TRBV18 and TRBJ2-5, with D possibly TRBD2 on 5 matching bases. CDR1 and CDR2 (germline): KGHSH, LQKENI. V was clipped by 2 bases and J by 5 bases, with 12 bases between them. CDR3 length: 14 amino acids. DNA of the CDR3: TGTGCCAGCTCACCAATCAGGACTGGGGAGACCCAGTACTTC. Protein product: CASSPIRTGETQYF.

The V call is TRBV11-1, the J call TRBJ2-5; TRBD1 agrees at 7 bases. CDR3 length: 13 residues. CDR1 and CDR2 (germline): SGHAT, FQDESV (reference sequence). V lost 5 bases, J lost 2 bases, and 2 bases stayed unmatched. For the CDR3, the DNA is TGTGCCAGCAGCCCGGACAGGCAAGAGACCCAGTACTTC. Its protein product is CASSPDRQETQYF.

V and J are TRBV6-5 and TRBJ1-4, with no clear D. Germline V gene sequence: CDR1 MNHEY, CDR2 SVGAGI. The CDR3 contains 15 residues. V lost 10 bases to trimming and J lost 0 bases, with 15 bases between them. In DNA form, the CDR3 reads TGTGCCACTCGAGACACTCCCGCAACTAATGAAAAACTGTTTTTT. It is translated as CATRDTPATNEKLFF.

The V call is TRBV7-9, the J call TRBJ1-4; 9 bases align to TRBD1. The CDR3 is made up of 19 amino acids. V was pared by 4 bases and J by 7 bases, with 19 bases of the junction left unmatched. Germline CDR1 and CDR2: SEHNR and FQNEAQ (reference sequence). The CDR3 DNA reads as TGTGCCAGCAGCTCCCGCCGGGGACAGGGATCCCGGGTGACTGAAAAACTGTTTTTT. It yields the protein CASSSRRGQGSRVTEKLFF.

A few counts support this clone. This rearrangement joins TRBV29-1 to TRBJ2-7; 9 bases map to TRBD1. CDR1 is SQVTM and CDR2 is ANQGSEA in the germline V gene. The trim removed 7 bases at V and 5 bases at J, leaving 9 bases unmatched. The length of the CDR3 is 13 residues. The CDR3 spells CSASTGTGHEQYF. In nucleotides, the CDR3 is TGCAGCGCGTCGACCGGGACAGGGCACGAGCAGTACTTC.

V gene TRBV18 combines with J gene TRBJ1-2; 8 bases are shared with TRBD1. The CDR3 runs 13 residues. The V gene's germline CDR1 is KGHSH and CDR2 LQKENI. The V and J ends lost 5 bases and 2 bases, in that order; junction bases with no gene match: 1. This CDR3 reads CASSGDRNYGYTF. CDR3 in DNA: TGTGCCAGCTCAGGGGACAGGAACTATGGCTACACCTTC.

The rearrangement joins TRBV27 to TRBJ1-1, with D uncertain. The CDR3 consists of 14 residues. Germline V gene data show CDR1 as MNHEY and CDR2 as SMNVEV (reference sequence). Trimming took off 6 bases at V and 4 bases at J, with 15 bases between the two ends. The CDR3 coding sequence is TGTGCCAGCAGGCTACCTGGGTCGGGCACTGAAGCTTTCTTT. Translated: CASRLPGSGTEAFF.

V gene TRBV4-3 combines with J gene TRBJ1-2; D might be TRBD1 (6 bases). The CDR3 runs 14 residues. V gave up 0 bases and J gave up 6 bases, with 11 bases separating them. The V gene's germline CDR1 is LGHNA and CDR2 YSLEER. CDR3 bases: TGCGCCAGCAGCCAAGATTGGGGACAAGATGGCTACACCTTC. Protein: CASSQDWGQDGYTF.

The chain carries TRBV5-1 and TRBJ1-1, with 7 bases fitting TRBD1. Germline V gives CDR1 SGHRS, CDR2 YFSETQ. V lost 4 bases to trimming and J lost 3 bases; unmatched junction nucleotides: 6. CDR3 length: 14 amino acids. The CDR3 region has the DNA TGCGCCAGCAGCCGGGGACAGACGGACACTGAAGCTTTCTTT. Amino acids: CASSRGQTDTEAFF. Together with reference TRBV5-1 and TRBJ1-1, the CDR3 gives the full variable domain: KAGVTQTPRYLIKTRGQQVTLSCSPISGHRSVSWYQQTPGQGLQFLFEYFSETQRNKGNFPGRFSGRQFSNSRSEMNVSTLELGDSALYLCASSRGQTDTEAFFGQGTRLTVV.

The chain couples TRBV7-2 to TRBJ2-2; weak D call: TRBD2 (6 bases). The CDR3 runs to 15 residues. Germline V gene sequence: CDR1 SGHTA, CDR2 FQGNSA. V was shortened by 5 bases and J by 5 bases, with 15 bases between the two germline ends. CDR3 DNA: TGTGCCAGCAGCGTACGTGCGGGACTTACCGGGGAGCTGTTTTTT. This gives the protein CASSVRAGLTGELFF.

The chain employs TRBV9 and TRBJ2-2; tentative D call: TRBD2 (5 bases). Looked up from germline, CDR1 is SGDLS and CDR2 is YYNGEE. Trimming shortened V by 0 bases and J by 4 bases, and 13 bases separated the two germline ends. This CDR3 spans 16 amino acids. This chain's CDR3 is CASSVVGSGFTGELFF. The CDR3 nucleotides read TGTGCCAGCAGCGTAGTGGGCAGCGGCTTCACCGGGGAGCTGTTTTTT.

The chain has TRBV19 and TRBJ1-4; 12 bases agree with TRBD1. V shed 6 bases and J 0 bases; nucleotides not matched to a gene: 11. Looked up from germline, CDR1 is LNHDA and CDR2 is SQIVND (reference sequence). This CDR3 contains 19 residues. The CDR3: CASSLPRDRGLPTNEKLFF. DNA of the CDR3: TGTGCCAGTAGCTTGCCCCGGGACAGGGGGCTTCCAACTAATGAAAAACTGTTTTTT.

This clone was detected only a few times. V and J are TRBV7-2 and TRBJ2-7; tentatively, D is TRBD2 (5 bases). The CDR3 is 16 residues long. Trimming shortened V by 1 base and J by 4 bases, and 17 bases separated the two germline ends. CDR1 is SGHTA, CDR2 FQGNSA, per germline. The CDR3 spells CASSLVGGLPGYEQYF. CDR3 DNA sequence: TGTGCCAGCAGCTTAGTGGGTGGCTTACCGGGATACGAGCAGTACTTC. The whole variable domain, remainder taken from reference TRBV7-2 and TRBJ2-7, is GAGVSQSPSNKVTEKGKDVELRCDPISGHTALYWYRQSLGQGLEFLIYFQGNSAPDKSGLPSDRFSAERTGGSVSTLTIQRTQQEDSAVYLCASSLVGGLPGYEQYFGPGTRLTVT.

This chain uses TRBV5-1 with TRBJ1-3, with 8 bases fitting TRBD1. V shed 0 bases and J 0 bases; nucleotides not matched to a gene: 2. The CDR3 sequence is 16 residues long. Per the germline V gene, CDR1 is SGHRS and CDR2 is YFSETQ. The CDR3 nucleotides read TGCGCCAGCAGCTTGGGGACAGGGCCCTCTGGAAACACCATATATTTT. As protein: CASSLGTGPSGNTIYF. Full variable domain (outside the CDR3, taken from reference TRBV5-1 and TRBJ1-3): KAGVTQTPRYLIKTRGQQVTLSCSPISGHRSVSWYQQTPGQGLQFLFEYFSETQRNKGNFPGRFSGRQFSNSRSEMNVSTLELGDSALYLCASSLGTGPSGNTIYFGEGSWLTVV.